This T cell receptor (beta chain) was recovered during a study of blood T cell repertoires in COVID-19. Study context: COVID-19 samples from acute and convalescent phases originated in the United States, Italy and Spain. Sources were T cells, B-cell-depleted T cells, or PBMCs; the material itself was cDNA or gDNA.

Study processing details: Amplification with reference gene primers provided the estimates of nucleated cell counts. The assay was immunoSEQ multiplex PCR, and TCRdb's table has in-frame clones only and misses some. V and J calls plus clone size are reproduced from that table; the DNA served to infer D and trimming. The sample has fewer than 200,000 clones, approximately 85% seen once; the top ten hold around 8%. The CDR3 length is 16 residues. Germline lookup yields CDR1 PRHDT and CDR2 FYEKMQ (reference sequence). The J segment lost 6 bases and the V segment lost 0 bases, leaving 7 bases of the junction unmatched.

The genes are TRBV13 and TRBJ2-7, with 11 bases lining up with TRBD2. Sample: peripheral blood. This receptor was taken from a woman aged 60-75 years with acute or convalescent COVID-19. The CDR3 DNA is TGTGCCAGCAGCTTAGGGCGGCTAGCGGGAGGAGGCGAGCAGTACTTC. Its translation: CASSLGRLAGGGEQYF. Supplemented by reference TRBV13 and TRBJ2-7, the full variable domain reads AAGVIQSPRHLIKEKRETATLKCYPIPRHDTVYWYQQGPGQDPQFLISFYEKMQSDKGSIPDRFSAQQFSDYHSELNMSSLELGDSALYFCASSLGRLAGGGEQYFGPGTRLTVT.